Detailed here is one TCR beta chain. What it binds is unknown. This entry comes from a study of CD8+CD57+ T cells in acquired aplastic anemia. Study overall: An average of roughly 2.9 ug of DNA was obtained from sorted CD4+ and CD8+ cells. Study-wide findings and caveats: Patients and controls turned out to have 25 to 35 CD8+ CDR3 sequences in common. Patients were compared with controls for CD8+ Simpson's diversity, and no significant difference emerged.

Genomic DNA constituted the template upon which TCR beta VDJ and CDR3 profiling was performed. Using its own MiXCR run on the reads, TCRdb lists one record per CDR3 protein. The sample yields 300,000 or so distinct CDR3 sequences, roughly half seen once. Trimming removed 0 bases from V and 2 bases from J, with 7 bases in between. This CDR3 region has 14 residues. Germline V gene sequence: CDR1 SGDLS, CDR2 YYNGEE. Material for sequencing was sorted CD4+, CD8+, or CD8+CD57+ T cells (not recorded which) from PBMCs. The clonotype comes from a human donor with severe aplastic anemia or a healthy control (not recorded which). The chain combines TRBV9 with TRBJ2-3; no definite D call. The CDR3 DNA is TGTGCCAGCAGCGTAGCGGGCCCCACAGATACGCAGTATTTT. Amino acids: CASSVAGPTDTQYF.